This T cell receptor beta chain was recovered during a study of blood T cell repertoires in COVID-19. At the level of the study: Samples came from the United States, Italy and Spain, spanning acute and convalescent COVID-19. From T cells, B-cell-depleted T cells, or PBMCs came the material, which was cDNA or gDNA.

Germline values: CDR1 SEHNR, CDR2 FQNEAQ (reference sequence). The V gene lost 1 base and the J gene lost 5 bases, with 9 bases spanning the gap. The CDR3 has 14 residues. Only in-frame clones appear in the TCRdb table, and some are missing; sequencing was by immunoSEQ multiplex PCR. The sample consists of about 90,000 clones, 80% of them appearing once. The source is a woman in her sixties or seventies with acute or convalescent COVID-19. The specimen was peripheral blood. The chain combines TRBV7-9 with TRBJ1-5; maybe TRBD1 (5 bases). Here the CDR3 DNA reads TGTGCCAGCAGCTTAGGTTGGGGGGATCAGCCCCAGCATTTT. This encodes CASSLGWGDQPQHF.